The 14 T cell receptor beta chains below come from one sample, sequenced in a study of blood T cell repertoires in COVID-19. Clones were sequenced by immunoSEQ multiplex PCR, and TCRdb holds only the in-frame ones, with some missing. The repertoire holds about 160,000 clones, with 80% to 90% as singletons. Specimen: peripheral blood. The receptors derive from a woman between 55 and 75 years old who had recovered from COVID-19.

The rearrangement uses TRBV19 and TRBJ2-5, with D unclear. This CDR3 is 13 amino acids long. Trimming cost V 3 bases and J 1 base, with 6 bases left between them. CDR1 is LNHDA and CDR2 is SQIVND in the germline V gene (reference sequence). The CDR3 DNA reads as TGTGCCAGTAGTATGCACACCCAAGAGACCCAGTACTTC. Encoded protein: CASSMHTQETQYF.

The V gene is TRBV6-5, the J gene TRBJ1-1; D is unresolved. V was pared by 3 bases and J by 1 base, with 9 bases between. The CDR3 has 14 amino acids. The germline gives CDR1 MNHEY, CDR2 SVGAGI. The CDR3 DNA is TGTGCCAGCAGTTATAACCGACAGAACACTGAAGCTTTCTTT. Protein sequence: CASSYNRQNTEAFF.

Of note for this clone: The same CDR3 is also encoded by other DNA sequences in this sample. The gene calls are TRBV9 and TRBJ1-2, with 7 bases identical to TRBD1. Germline V gene data show CDR1 as SGDLS and CDR2 as YYNGEE. Trimming at V came to 2 bases and at J to 4 bases, leaving 5 bases not matched to a gene. This CDR3 contains 14 residues. Here the CDR3 DNA reads TGTGCCAGCAGCGTTGGCGGGACAGCCTATGGCTACACCTTC. Translated: CASSVGGTAYGYTF.

V and J are TRBV6-2 or TRBV6-3 and TRBJ1-1; 7 bases are shared with TRBD1. From germline, CDR1 is MNHEY and CDR2 SVGEGT. With V trimmed by 1 base and J by 3 bases, 5 bases remained unmatched. This CDR3 contains 15 residues. The CDR3 nucleotides are TGTGCCAGCAGTTACTTGACAGGGAGGTACACTGAAGCTTTCTTT. Translating it yields CASSYLTGRYTEAFF.

The CDR3 DNA sequence: TGTGCCAGCAGCCAGGCTCGAGGACAGGACATCCAAGAGACCCAGTACTTC. Translating it yields CASSQARGQDIQETQYF. The chain carries TRBV4-2 and TRBJ2-5; 7 bases fit TRBD1. Per the germline V gene, CDR1 is LGHNA and CDR2 is YNFKEQ. The CDR3 has 17 amino acids. V was pared by 3 bases and J by 1 base, with 11 bases of the junction left unmatched.

The sample holds a few counts of this clone. Compared with germline, one end of the junction differs, possibly owing to a read error. The gene calls are TRBV28 and TRBJ1-2; no definite D call. CDR3 length: 13 amino acids. The germline V gene encodes CDR1 MDHEN and CDR2 SYDVKM. CDR3 sequence (DNA): TGTGCCAGCAGTTTGACTCCCCGAAGTACATATGCCTTC. This sequence encodes CASSLTPRSTYAF.

V and J are TRBV5-1 and TRBJ1-2, with D tentatively TRBD1 (6 bases). The germline gives CDR1 SGHRS, CDR2 YFSETQ. This CDR3 comprises 14 residues. Trimming pared 4 bases from V and 5 bases from J, leaving 15 bases between. The CDR3 region is CASSPRGGAYGYTF. The CDR3 nucleotides read TGCGCCAGCAGCCCGCGGGGGGGCGCGTATGGCTACACCTTC. The variable domain in full, with the rest retrieved from reference TRBV5-1 and TRBJ1-2, is KAGVTQTPRYLIKTRGQQVTLSCSPISGHRSVSWYQQTPGQGLQFLFEYFSETQRNKGNFPGRFSGRQFSNSRSEMNVSTLELGDSALYLCASSPRGGAYGYTFGSGTRLTVV.

The chain joins TRBV11-2 to TRBJ1-1, with D possibly matching TRBD1 (5 bases). The CDR3 loop spans 14 amino acids. CDR1 is SGHAT, CDR2 FQNNGV, per germline. V was clipped by 5 bases and J by 6 bases, with 16 bases between them. CDR3 in DNA: TGTGCCAGCAGCCCGAGCACAGGAGTCTCTGAAGCTTTCTTT. Protein sequence: CASSPSTGVSEAFF. Filled out from reference TRBV11-2 and TRBJ1-1, the complete variable domain reads EAGVAQSPRYKIIEKRQSVAFWCNPISGHATLYWYQQILGQGPKLLIQFQNNGVVDDSQLPKDRFSAERLKGVDSTLKIQPAKLEDSAVYLCASSPSTGVSEAFFGQGTRLTVV.

This clone was recorded a few times. The V call is TRBV27, the J call TRBJ1-6; D is possibly TRBD1 (5 bases). The CDR3 covers 15 residues. The V and J ends lost 6 bases and 6 bases respectively, with 15 bases between them. CDR1 is MNHEY, CDR2 SMNVEV, per germline (reference sequence). The DNA for the CDR3 is TGTGCCAGCAGCTTCGGGGGTTCCGGTAATTCACCCCTCCACTTT. It translates to CASSFGGSGNSPLHF.

The chain combines TRBV5-4 with TRBJ2-3; possible D gene TRBD2, 5 bases. The CDR3 sequence is 14 residues long. The V end lost 3 bases, the J end lost 0 bases, and 8 bases lay between the germline ends. The germline gives CDR1 SGHNT, CDR2 YYREEE (reference sequence). The CDR3 DNA reads as TGTGCCAGCAGCTCCTCGGGGAGCACAGATACGCAGTATTTT. It encodes CASSSSGSTDTQYF.

The DNA for the CDR3 is TGCGCCAGCAGCCAACAGGGCTACGAGCAGTACTTC. It translates to CASSQQGYEQYF. The chain combines TRBV5-1 with TRBJ2-7; D might be TRBD1 (6 bases). The CDR3 is 12 residues long. The V gene's germline CDR1 is SGHRS and CDR2 YFSETQ. V gave up 4 bases and J gave up 3 bases, with 8 bases separating them. Using reference TRBV5-1 and TRBJ2-7 for the parts outside the CDR3, the full variable domain is KAGVTQTPRYLIKTRGQQVTLSCSPISGHRSVSWYQQTPGQGLQFLFEYFSETQRNKGNFPGRFSGRQFSNSRSEMNVSTLELGDSALYLCASSQQGYEQYFGPGTRLTVT.

The CDR3: CASSVGQQNTEAFF. CDR3 bases: TGCGCCAGCAGCGTGGGACAGCAGAACACTGAAGCTTTCTTT. The V call is TRBV5-1, the J call TRBJ1-1, with 7 nucleotides matching TRBD1. CDR1 is SGHRS, CDR2 YFSETQ, per germline. This CDR3 is 14 amino acids long. With 4 bases clipped from V and 1 base from J, the junction kept 4 bases outside the gene matches.

The chain joins TRBV7-2 to TRBJ2-7; 9 bases map to TRBD1. Per germline, CDR1 SGHTA and CDR2 FQGNSA. CDR3 size: 15 residues. J was trimmed by 2 bases and V by 1 base; bases with no gene match: 3. This CDR3 is CASSLVRQGAYEQYF. The CDR3 DNA reads as TGTGCCAGCAGCTTAGTAAGACAGGGGGCCTACGAGCAGTACTTC.

The rearrangement uses TRBV19 and TRBJ1-1, with 11 positions matching TRBD1. Germline assignment: CDR1 LNHDA and CDR2 SQIVND (reference sequence). Trimming at V came to 5 bases and at J to 4 bases, leaving 6 bases not matched to a gene. The CDR3 has 15 residues. CDR3 coding DNA: TGTGCCAGTAGTCCCTGGACAGGGGGCGGCACTGAAGCTTTCTTT. Translating it yields CASSPWTGGGTEAFF.